These T cell receptor beta chains were read from a single sample in a study of shared clonotypes between healthy human individuals. Generated by immunoSEQ multiplex PCR, the TCRdb table keeps only in-frame clones and is missing some. The sample consists of about 2.1 million clones, about 93% of them appearing once. The sequenced sample consisted of naive CD8+ T cells from PBMCs. The receptors were sampled from a man between 18 and 35 years old in good health. Some clones in this sample may be carry-over from other donors' samples. CDR3s include the opening cysteine and the closing phenylalanine or tryptophan. Fields, in order: V gene, D gene, J gene, CDR3 protein. D genes are given only for firm matches.

v_gene: TRBV7-9; d_gene: NA; j_gene: TRBJ2-6; CDR3aa: CASGGITSSGANVLTF
v_gene: TRBV27; d_gene: TRBD2; j_gene: TRBJ2-1; CDR3aa: CASSLSPASGRYNEQFF
v_gene: TRBV5-1; d_gene: TRBD1; j_gene: TRBJ1-1; CDR3aa: CASSLTGTRYANTEAFF
v_gene: TRBV7-9; d_gene: NA; j_gene: TRBJ2-7; CDR3aa: CASSLGPLTREQYF
v_gene: TRBV28; d_gene: NA; j_gene: TRBJ1-3; CDR3aa: CASSFGGSGNTIYF
v_gene: TRBV11-2; d_gene: TRBD1; j_gene: TRBJ2-7; CDR3aa: CASSRDRDRYYEQYF
v_gene: TRBV10-2; d_gene: NA; j_gene: TRBJ2-7; CDR3aa: CASSYRGLSYEQYF
v_gene: TRBV7-2; d_gene: NA; j_gene: TRBJ1-5; CDR3aa: CASSFTGWDQPQHF
v_gene: TRBV27; d_gene: TRBD2; j_gene: TRBJ2-7; CDR3aa: CASRLLAGPVDGQYF
v_gene: TRBV4-1; d_gene: NA; j_gene: NA; CDR3aa: CASSQEWLAGAIQHF
v_gene: TRBV5-5; d_gene: TRBD1; j_gene: TRBJ2-7; CDR3aa: CASSPDRDLYEQYF
v_gene: TRBV12-5; d_gene: NA; j_gene: TRBJ1-1; CDR3aa: CASGLTYTEAFF
v_gene: TRBV5-1; d_gene: NA; j_gene: TRBJ2-7; CDR3aa: CASSTSQGAAYEQYF
v_gene: TRBV7-2; d_gene: TRBD2; j_gene: TRBJ2-5; CDR3aa: CASSSPRLAGEETQYF
v_gene: TRBV25-1; d_gene: TRBD1; j_gene: TRBJ2-3; CDR3aa: CASSHAPQGAADTQYF
v_gene: TRBV5-6; d_gene: NA; j_gene: TRBJ1-1; CDR3aa: CASSSFQMTEAFF
v_gene: TRBV30; d_gene: TRBD2; j_gene: TRBJ2-5; CDR3aa: CACIVREGQEETQYF
v_gene: TRBV6-1; d_gene: TRBD1; j_gene: TRBJ2-7; CDR3aa: CASRRRDRGYEQYF
v_gene: TRBV5-1; d_gene: NA; j_gene: TRBJ1-4; CDR3aa: CASRSGNEKLFF
v_gene: TRBV7-6; d_gene: TRBD2; j_gene: TRBJ2-3; CDR3aa: CASSPERDTDTQYF
v_gene: TRBV7-9; d_gene: NA; j_gene: TRBJ2-1; CDR3aa: CASSLGHNEQFF
v_gene: TRBV15; d_gene: NA; j_gene: TRBJ2-4; CDR3aa: CATSRDRELAKNIQYF
v_gene: TRBV19; d_gene: TRBD1; j_gene: TRBJ2-2; CDR3aa: CASSSTGGADTGELFF
v_gene: TRBV4-2; d_gene: TRBD2; j_gene: TRBJ2-7; CDR3aa: CASSQEFGRAYEQYF
v_gene: TRBV5-1; d_gene: NA; j_gene: TRBJ1-1; CDR3aa: CASSLLFGTEAFF
v_gene: TRBV4-1; d_gene: NA; j_gene: TRBJ2-3; CDR3aa: CASSQYQGPLDTQYF
v_gene: TRBV27; d_gene: NA; j_gene: TRBJ1-5; CDR3aa: CASSTGSPNQPQHF
v_gene: TRBV7-9; d_gene: NA; j_gene: TRBJ2-3; CDR3aa: CASSLAAGGRDTQYF
v_gene: TRBV7-6; d_gene: NA; j_gene: TRBJ2-3; CDR3aa: CASSLEVGGTDTQYF
v_gene: TRBV11-3; d_gene: NA; j_gene: TRBJ1-5; CDR3aa: CASNASTVRQTGHF
v_gene: TRBV7-8; d_gene: NA; j_gene: TRBJ2-1; CDR3aa: CASSFRSVNNEQFF
v_gene: TRBV12-1; d_gene: NA; j_gene: TRBJ1-5; CDR3aa: CASSSTGTRDQPQHF
v_gene: TRBV28; d_gene: NA; j_gene: TRBJ1-4; CDR3aa: CASSLTGERTVGKLFF
v_gene: TRBV4-1; d_gene: NA; j_gene: TRBJ2-4; CDR3aa: CASSHPEGIAKNIQYF
v_gene: TRBV28; d_gene: NA; j_gene: TRBJ1-2; CDR3aa: CASSLADSGRIYGYTF
v_gene: TRBV4-1; d_gene: NA; j_gene: TRBJ2-7; CDR3aa: CASSQGREVPYEQYF
v_gene: TRBV7-9; d_gene: NA; j_gene: TRBJ2-5; CDR3aa: CASSPTGGEQYF
v_gene: TRBV28; d_gene: NA; j_gene: TRBJ1-3; CDR3aa: CASSRPQGNTIYF
v_gene: TRBV10-2; d_gene: NA; j_gene: TRBJ2-2; CDR3aa: CASSEAGMDTGELFF
v_gene: TRBV10-3; d_gene: NA; j_gene: TRBJ1-5; CDR3aa: CAISEEGGNQPQHF
v_gene: TRBV14; d_gene: NA; j_gene: TRBJ1-2; CDR3aa: CASSQDLGAGYGYTF